These T cell receptor beta chains were read from a single sample in a study of blood T cell repertoires in COVID-19. Here immunoSEQ multiplex PCR was the method, and the copy in TCRdb shows in-frame clones only, minus some. Among some 30,000 clones listed, 75% to 95% were seen once. Material for sequencing was peripheral blood. The source of these receptors is a human donor with active COVID-19. The donor label of this sample is uncertain. Both conserved end residues are part of each CDR3. Each record gives: J gene, D gene, CDR3 length, clone size, V gene, CDR3 protein, CDR3 DNA. The D gene is left open where the match is weak. The size of a clone is reported for some rows only, either as once, few or many, or as a class for expanded clones.

>TRBJ2-7|.|14|.|TRBV5-1
CASSLVTGHDEQYF
TGCGCCAGCAGCTTGGTTACAGGGCACGACGAGCAGTACTTC
>TRBJ2-3|.|17|.|TRBV4-3
CASSQSLGSPSTDTQYF
TGCGCCAGCAGCCAGTCGTTGGGCAGCCCAAGCACAGATACGCAGTATTTT
>TRBJ2-5|.|15|once|TRBV5-1
CASSLVLGSKETQYF
TGCGCCAGCAGCTTAGTTCTGGGGAGCAAGGAGACCCAGTACTTC
>TRBJ2-4|.|11|.|TRBV2
CASGTSNIQYF
TGTGCCAGCGGGACTTCAAACATTCAGTACTTC
>TRBJ1-1|TRBD1|16|.|TRBV19
CASSTRQGNMNTEAFF
TGTGCCAGTAGTACACGACAGGGGAACATGAACACTGAAGCTTTCTTT
>TRBJ1-3|TRBD1|16|once|TRBV2
CASRNRGPSSGNTIYF
TGTGCCAGCAGGAACAGGGGCCCGAGCTCTGGAAACACCATATATTTT
>TRBJ1-3|TRBD1|12|.|TRBV6-5
CASSWTGDTIYF
TGTGCCAGCAGTTGGACAGGGGACACCATATATTTT
>TRBJ2-3|.|16|.|TRBV4-2
CASSQDIHTNTDTQYF
TGTGCCAGCAGCCAAGATATCCACACAAACACAGATACGCAGTATTTT
>TRBJ2-5|.|15|.|TRBV19
CASSISRGPQETQYF
TGTGCCAGTAGTATCAGCAGGGGCCCCCAAGAGACCCAGTACTTC
>TRBJ2-6|.|17|.|TRBV27
CASSPEVREAGANVLTF
TGTGCCAGCAGTCCTGAGGTCAGGGAAGCTGGGGCCAACGTCCTGACTTTC
>TRBJ1-1|TRBD1|14|.|TRBV10-3
CAISPGQGNTEAFF
TGTGCCATCAGTCCAGGACAGGGAAATACTGAAGCTTTCTTT